The T cell receptor (beta chain) under discussion was sequenced for a study of T cell responses to AZD1222 COVID-19 vaccine. Libraries were prepared by immunoSEQ multiplex PCR; TCRdb keeps only in-frame clonotypes and omits some of them. The data contain about 270,000 clones, 90% to 95% of them seen just once; the ten biggest clones take up less than 0.65%. Germline V gives CDR1 MNHEY, CDR2 SMNVEV (reference sequence). Trimming left V 2 bases short and J 6 bases short, with 11 bases between. The CDR3 has 15 residues. The chain uses TRBV27 and TRBJ1-6, with D possibly TRBD1 on 6 matching bases. The material was peripheral blood, obtained 28 days after the second AZD1222 dose. The source of this sequence is an adult who received the AZD1222 COVID-19 vaccine. DNA of the CDR3: TGTGCCAGCAGTTTACGGGGGACACCTAATTCACCCCTCCACTTT. Translating it yields CASSLRGTPNSPLHF.